The 26 T cell receptor beta chains presented below share a single source sample, sequenced in a study of cytomegalovirus exposure and HLA in healthy donors. This PCR relied on a set of 60 Vbeta primers and 13 Jbeta primers. Clones were sequenced by immunoSEQ multiplex PCR, and TCRdb holds only the in-frame ones, with some missing. The sample gives 98,000 or so clones, less than 80% of which show up once; roughly 2% is in the top ten. Source material: PBMCs. The receptor set was obtained from a middle-aged man in good health and CMV-seronegative.

The rearrangement links TRBV27 to TRBJ1-1; 7 nucleotides agree with TRBD1. This CDR3 contains 14 residues. Per the germline V gene, CDR1 is MNHEY and CDR2 is SMNVEV (reference sequence). The V segment lost 7 bases and the J segment 2 bases; nucleotides outside the gene matches: 7. In nucleotides, the CDR3 is TGTGCCAGCACCCTCTACAGGGGAAACACTGAAGCTTTCTTT. Protein sequence: CASTLYRGNTEAFF.

This clone was seen more than once but under ten times. This chain links TRBV28 with TRBJ2-7; a possible D gene is TRBD2 (5 bases). From germline, CDR1 is MDHEN and CDR2 SYDVKM. This CDR3 spans 14 amino acids. V lost 4 bases and J lost 2, with 12 bases in between. CDR3: CASSSPGKPYEQYF. CDR3 nucleotide sequence: TGTGCCAGCAGTTCTCCGGGAAAGCCCTACGAGCAGTACTTC.

This chain links TRBV6-5 with TRBJ2-5; 8 bases match TRBD2. Germline assignment: CDR1 MNHEY and CDR2 SVGAGI. The V and J ends lost 3 bases and 5 bases, in that order; junction bases with no gene match: 8. This CDR3 has 15 residues. The CDR3 DNA reads as TGTGCCAGCAGTTATGGTGCGGGGGGAGTGGAGACCCAGTACTTC. It encodes CASSYGAGGVETQYF.

V usage is TRBV11-3 and J usage is TRBJ2-7, with D perhaps TRBD1 (5 bases). The CDR3 is 14 amino acids. The germline V and J ends were trimmed by 0 bases and 2 bases, with 8 bases remaining between them. Germline V gene sequence: CDR1 SGHNT, CDR2 YENEEA. The CDR3 sequence: CASSLEGRAYEQYF. The CDR3 DNA is TGTGCCAGCAGCTTAGAGGGCAGGGCCTACGAGCAGTACTTC.

Remarks on this clone: The germline gene is not matched at one end of the junction; a read error may be the cause. The CDR3 sequence: CSSSLVSEREYKNIQYF. DNA of the CDR3: TGTTCCAGCAGCTTAGTTTCGGAGCGGGAATACAAAAACATTCAGTACTTC. V gene TRBV7-9 combines with J gene TRBJ2-4; TRBD2 aligns across 7 bases. Germline CDR1 and CDR2: SEHNR and FQNEAQ (reference sequence). CDR3 size: 17 residues.

The rearrangement joins TRBV28 to TRBJ2-7; TRBD2 aligns across 10 bases. The CDR3 has 13 residues. The germline V gene encodes CDR1 MDHEN and CDR2 SYDVKM. Trimming removed 6 bases from V and 3 bases from J; junction bases left unmatched: 2. CDR3 residues: CASRGLANYEQYF. The CDR3 nucleotides are TGTGCCAGCAGGGGACTAGCGAACTACGAGCAGTACTTC.

This clone appeared a few times. V is TRBV7-8 and J is TRBJ2-1; 7 bases match TRBD1. Trimming took 5 bases from V and 0 from J; bases not matched to a gene: 7. The CDR3 consists of 16 residues. Germline V lookup: CDR1 SGHVS, CDR2 FQNEAQ. This chain's CDR3 is CASSPLRTGSYNEQFF. DNA of the CDR3: TGTGCCAGCAGCCCCCTCCGGACAGGCTCCTACAATGAGCAGTTCTTC.

The chain joins TRBV10-2 to TRBJ2-7; D may be TRBD2 (5 bases). CDR1 WSHSY and CDR2 SAAADI come from the germline V gene. The germline V and J ends were trimmed by 7 bases and 0 bases, with 13 bases remaining between them. The CDR3 is 14 residues long. CDR3 nucleotides: TGCGCCAGCAATGCGGGTTGGAGCTCCTACGAGCAGTACTTC. Translation: CASNAGWSSYEQYF.

This clone was found once. Mismatch with germline at one junction end may stem from a read error. The chain combines TRBV7-9 with TRBJ1-5; 7 bases map to TRBD1. From germline, CDR1 is SEHNR and CDR2 FQNEAQ (reference sequence). The CDR3 is 17 amino acids. CDR3 loop: CSSSLDTGTASNQPQHF. Written as DNA, the CDR3 is TGTTCCAGCAGCTTAGACACCGGGACAGCTAGCAATCAGCCCCAGCATTTT.

The chain has TRBV28 and TRBJ2-5, with D possibly TRBD2 on 5 matching bases. The J call may be wrong; the DNA end is better matched by TRBJ2-7. The length of the CDR3 is 15 residues. The germline CDR1 and CDR2 sequences are MDHEN and SYDVKM. The CDR3 loop reads CASSPSRGPSYEQYF. The CDR3 DNA reads TGTGCCAGCAGTCCCTCAAGAGGGCCATCCTACGAGCAGTACTTC.

This chain uses TRBV28 with TRBJ1-5; 8 bases agree with TRBD1. V shed 7 bases and J 6 bases; nucleotides not matched to a gene: 11. The CDR3 consists of 15 residues. Germline V gene lookup returns CDR1 MDHEN and CDR2 SYDVKM. The chain's CDR3 is CASISPGGDFQPQHF. In nucleotides, the CDR3 is TGTGCCAGCATCTCCCCAGGGGGCGACTTTCAGCCCCAGCATTTT.

V and J are TRBV10-2 and TRBJ2-7; TRBD1 matches at 8 bases. The V and J ends lost 7 bases and 0 bases, in that order; junction bases with no gene match: 5. The CDR3 covers 14 residues. The germline gives CDR1 WSHSY, CDR2 SAAADI. In nucleotides, the CDR3 is TGCGCCAGCATCTCCACAGGGGGCTCCTACGAGCAGTACTTC. Translating it yields CASISTGGSYEQYF.

This clone was counted only a few times. V is TRBV30 and J is TRBJ1-3; no firm D call. Per the germline V gene, CDR1 is GTSNPN and CDR2 is SVGIG (reference sequence). This CDR3 region has 13 residues. The V end lost 2 bases, the J end lost 3 bases, and 8 bases lay between the germline ends. CDR3 sequence reads: CAWSSGDGNTIYF. Here the CDR3 DNA reads TGTGCCTGGAGTTCCGGAGATGGAAACACCATATATTTT.

The chain recombines TRBV7-8 with TRBJ1-1; unclear D gene. Germline CDR1 SGHVS, CDR2 FQNEAQ. Trimming left V 5 bases short and J 8 bases short, with 21 bases between. The CDR3 has 15 residues. The CDR3 DNA reads TGTGCCAGCAGCCCCCGAGGAGGAGGGAAGGAAGAAGCTTTCTTT. Translated, it gives CASSPRGGGKEEAFF.

The chain combines TRBV19 with TRBJ2-7, with 11 bases that match TRBD2. Trimming at V came to 4 bases and at J to 2 bases, leaving 4 bases not matched to a gene. The germline V gene has CDR1 LNHDA and CDR2 SQIVND (reference sequence). This CDR3 region has 15 residues. The CDR3 region is CASSTGLAATYEQYF. The CDR3 DNA reads as TGTGCCAGTAGTACGGGACTAGCGGCTACCTACGAGCAGTACTTC.

Comment on this clone: Other DNA sequences in the sample encode the same CDR3. The chain joins TRBV5-6 to TRBJ2-5; TRBD2 aligns across 14 bases. The CDR3 loop spans 18 amino acids. Trimming removed 2 bases from V and 8 bases from J; junction bases left unmatched: 14. Germline V gene lookup returns CDR1 SGHDT and CDR2 YYEEEE. CDR3 coding DNA: TGTGCCAGCAGCTTACAATCTCAGCCGGGACTAGCGGGAGACACCCAGTACTTC. Translating gives CASSLQSQPGLAGDTQYF.

CDR3 nucleotides: TGCGCCAGCAGCCCGGTCGGGGAAAACTATGGCTACACCTTC. Translating gives CASSPVGENYGYTF. This chain joins TRBV4-1 and TRBJ1-2; no clear D. The V end lost 4 bases, the J end lost 2 bases, and 11 bases lay between the germline ends. Germline CDR1 is MGHRA and CDR2 is YSYEKL. This CDR3 has 14 amino acids.

The rearrangement links TRBV6-1 to TRBJ2-5; unclear D gene. V lost 2 bases, J lost 5 bases, and 6 bases lay in between. CDR3 length: 12 amino acids. Germline loops: CDR1 MNHNS, CDR2 SASEGT. The CDR3 nucleotides read TGTGCCAGCAGTGAATCCAGGGAGACCCAGTACTTC. It codes for CASSESRETQYF.

J is TRBJ2-3 and V is TRBV29-1; TRBD2 matches at 8 bases. Losses at the gene ends were 5 bases for V and 0 bases for J; bases not matched to a gene: 13. Germline V gene sequence: CDR1 SQVTM, CDR2 ANQGSEA. CDR3 length equals 17 residues. CDR3 nucleotides: TGCAGCGTTCCGAATTTTGGCGGGGGGAGGAGCACAGATACGCAGTATTTT. It codes for CSVPNFGGGRSTDTQYF.

The chain uses TRBV28 and TRBJ2-5; 9 nucleotides match TRBD1. The J call may be mistaken, given a closer DNA end match to TRBJ2-7. CDR3 length equals 16 residues. Germline lookup yields CDR1 MDHEN and CDR2 SYDVKM. DNA of the CDR3: TGTGCCAGCAGTTTGACTACCCGACAGGGGGCCTACGAGCAGTACTTC. It is translated as CASSLTTRQGAYEQYF.

The chain couples TRBV13 to TRBJ1-2; no firm D call. The CDR3 totals 13 residues. CDR1 PRHDT and CDR2 FYEKMQ come from the germline V gene (reference sequence). V lost 5 bases and J 9 bases, leaving 16 bases between the germline ends. The CDR3 reads CASSRSGSRSYTF. The CDR3 nucleotides are TGTGCCAGCAGCCGGTCCGGGTCGCGGAGCTACACCTTC.

The V gene is TRBV7-9, the J gene TRBJ1-3; TRBD1 is a possible D gene (6 bases). The CDR3 totals 16 residues. Per germline, CDR1 SEHNR and CDR2 FQNEAQ (reference sequence). The V end was cut by 4 bases, the J end by 3 bases, with 16 bases between. The DNA for the CDR3 is TGTGCCAGCAGCTCCCCCGGGGGGGCCGGTGGAAACACCATATATTTT. It encodes CASSSPGGAGGNTIYF.

DNA of the CDR3: TGCGCCAGCAGCCGGATGGGGCCCCAGACGGGTCGGTCCTACAATGAGCAGTTCTTC. As protein: CASSRMGPQTGRSYNEQFF. The V and J genes are TRBV4-3 and TRBJ2-1; D perhaps matches TRBD1 (5 bases). CDR3 length: 19 residues. Germline CDR1 and CDR2: LGHNA and YSLEER. Trimming removed 4 bases from V and 1 base from J, with 23 bases in between.

The V gene is TRBV28, the J gene TRBJ1-2, with 10 bases fitting TRBD1. In germline, CDR1 is MDHEN, CDR2 SYDVKM. This CDR3 has 14 residues. J gave up 5 bases and V 6 bases, and 6 bases lay outside the gene matches. CDR3 in amino acids: CASRGTGEVYGYTF. As DNA, the CDR3 is TGTGCCAGCAGAGGGACAGGGGAGGTGTATGGCTACACCTTC.

CDR3 loop: CAIGNPPGGIGVTTDTQYF. The CDR3 region has the DNA TGTGCCATCGGCAACCCGCCAGGGGGCATTGGGGTGACCACAGATACGCAGTATTTT. The chain joins TRBV10-3 to TRBJ2-3, with 8 bases aligning to TRBD1. This CDR3 contains 19 residues. Trimming removed 8 bases from V and 2 bases from J; junction bases left unmatched: 21. Germline V gives CDR1 ENHRY, CDR2 SYGVKD.

The chain couples TRBV7-2 to TRBJ2-1; 8 bases line up with TRBD2. The V gene end was trimmed by 5 bases and the J gene end by 4 bases; junction bases not matched to a gene: 7. The CDR3 length is 15 residues. From germline, CDR1 is SGHTA and CDR2 FQGNSA. CDR3 DNA sequence: TGTGCCAGCAGCCCCGATAGCGGGGTGTACAATGAGCAGTTCTTC. Translation gives CASSPDSGVYNEQFF.